This T cell receptor (beta chain) was profiled in a study of blood T cells in healthy people across ages. Overall study results and limits: More naive CD4+ cells and higher diversity were found in long-lived than in aged donors. The unsorted PBMCs prevented any conclusive comparison of naive versus antigen-experienced cells.

The draw of peripheral blood yielded ten milliliters from each donor. Per sample, at least 5 micrograms of total RNA were extracted. Through a sample-barcoded 5' primer and a J-beta primer mix, a second PCR was run for roughly 6 to 12 cycles. TCRdb ran MiXCR on the 5' RACE reads and lists one entry per CDR3 protein. The table records 1.5 million or so distinct CDR3 sequences, about 42% of them present only once. The trim removed 4 bases at V and 9 bases at J, leaving 11 bases unmatched. Germline-derived CDR1 and CDR2 are MGHRA and YSYEKL. The CDR3 length is 16 residues. This clonotype has only a few counts. Antigen unknown.

The sample taken for sequencing was blood. The chain carries TRBV4-1 and TRBJ2-1; 11 nucleotides agree with TRBD2. The TCR comes from a woman aged 18-29 years in good health. Here the CDR3 DNA reads TGCGCCAGCAGCCTCCAGGCCGGACTAGCGGGTACTGAGCAGTTCTTC. Encoded protein: CASSLQAGLAGTEQFF.